These T cell receptor beta chains were read from a single sample in a study of blood T cell repertoires in COVID-19. Sequencing used immunoSEQ multiplex PCR; TCRdb keeps in-frame clones, though not all of them. This table holds approximately 470,000 clones, about nine tenths found once. The material sequenced was PBMCs or T cells enriched from blood (not recorded which). These receptors were collected from a woman aged 18-29 years who had recovered from COVID-19. The CDR3 runs from the conserved cysteine through the conserved F or W. D genes are given only for firm matches. Only some rows state a clone size, as once, few, many or a class for expanded clones.

d_call	clone_size	v_call	j_call	cdr3_aa	cdr3_nt
-	-	TRBV14	TRBJ1-4	CASSGGLNEKLFF	TGTGCCAGCAGCGGGGGACTGAATGAAAAACTGTTTTTT
TRBD1	once	TRBV2	TRBJ1-1	CASSELTGDNTEAFF	TGTGCCAGCAGTGAACTCACAGGGGACAACACTGAAGCTTTCTTT
TRBD1	few	TRBV7-2	TRBJ2-7	CASSLQGAYEQYF	TGTGCCAGCAGCTTGCAGGGGGCATACGAGCAGTACTTC
-	-	TRBV5-4	TRBJ1-1	CASSRDLNTEAFF	TGTGCCAGCAGCCGGGACTTGAACACTGAAGCTTTCTTT
-	-	TRBV12-3/TRBV12-4	TRBJ2-7	CASSFPGDEQYF	TGTGCCAGCAGTTTTCCCGGGGACGAGCAGTACTTC
TRBD1	few	TRBV30	TRBJ1-1	CAWDRGINTEAFF	TGTGCCTGGGACAGGGGGATTAACACTGAAGCTTTCTTT
TRBD1	-	TRBV28	TRBJ1-2	CASSPGDRGSVGYTF	TGTGCCAGCAGTCCGGGGGACAGGGGATCGGTCGGCTACACCTTC
TRBD1	-	TRBV11-2	TRBJ1-1	CASSTNRGTEAFF	TGTGCCAGCAGCACAAACAGGGGCACTGAAGCTTTCTTT
TRBD1	-	TRBV5-1	TRBJ2-7	CASSFTTGDSYEQYF	TGCGCCAGCAGCTTCACGACAGGGGATTCCTACGAGCAGTACTTC
TRBD2	-	TRBV27	TRBJ2-3	CASSRGLAGSSTDTQYF	TGTGCCAGCAGCCGGGGACTAGCGGGGTCTAGCACAGATACGCAGTATTTT
-	-	TRBV5-1	TRBJ2-3	CASSFSRGNTDTQYF	TGCGCCAGCAGCTTTTCCAGAGGAAACACAGATACGCAGTATTTT
-	once	TRBV3-1/TRBV3-2	TRBJ1-2	CASSQDRNYGYTF	TGTGCCAGCAGCCAAGACAGAAACTATGGCTACACCTTC
-	-	TRBV10-2	TRBJ2-3	CATRDSRTDTQYF	TGCGCCACCCGGGACTCCCGCACAGATACGCAGTATTTT
-	-	TRBV2	TRBJ1-3	CASSEGGGGYTIYF	TGTGCCAGCAGTGAAGGGGGAGGGGGTTACACCATATATTTT
-	-	TRBV4-1	TRBJ2-1	CASSHGTGKPPREQFF	TGCGCCAGCAGCCATGGAACAGGTAAACCCCCCCGAGAGCAGTTCTTC
TRBD1	-	TRBV28	TRBJ1-2	CASRRTGGGWNGYTF	TGTGCCAGCAGACGGACAGGGGGCGGCTGGAATGGCTACACCTTC
-	-	TRBV14	TRBJ1-5	CASSHPLGQTQPQHF	TGTGCCAGCAGCCATCCCCTGGGACAAACCCAGCCCCAGCATTTT
-	-	TRBV2	TRBJ1-4	CASLTGQGGNEKLFF	TGTGCCAGCCTCACCGGGCAGGGAGGTAATGAAAAACTGTTTTTT
-	-	TRBV3-1/TRBV3-2	TRBJ2-1	CASSPLARYNEQFF	TGTGCCAGCAGCCCTTTAGCACGGTACAATGAGCAGTTCTTC
TRBD1	-	TRBV2	TRBJ1-5	CASSLSWGQGQPQHF	TGTGCCAGCAGTCTGTCTTGGGGACAGGGTCAGCCCCAGCATTTT
-	-	TRBV18	TRBJ2-3	CASSPDSPTDTQYF	TGTGCCAGCTCACCAGACAGCCCCACAGATACGCAGTATTTT
-	few	TRBV7-9	TRBJ1-1	CASSLAGEAFF	TGTGCCAGCAGCTTAGCCGGTGAAGCTTTCTTT
-	-	TRBV11-2	TRBJ2-5	CASSSRDQETQYF	TGTGCCAGCAGCTCGCGCGACCAAGAGACCCAGTACTTC
TRBD1	-	TRBV19	TRBJ1-2	CASSNFDRGRNYGYTF	TGTGCCAGTAGTAACTTTGACAGGGGCCGTAACTATGGCTACACCTTC
-	-	TRBV28	TRBJ1-5	CASSRRLGGQPQHF	TGTGCCAGCAGCAGAAGGCTGGGAGGCCAGCCCCAGCATTTT
-	-	TRBV28	TRBJ1-1	CASSSAGGLGAFF	TGTGCCAGCAGCTCCGCCGGGGGGCTTGGAGCTTTCTTT
-	-	TRBV28	TRBJ1-1	CASSPTSRAGFLYDTEAFF	TGTGCCAGCAGTCCAACCAGTAGGGCAGGGTTTCTCTATGACACTGAAGCTTTCTTT
-	-	TRBV7-6	TRBJ2-2	CASSIIPELAAGELFF	TGTGCCAGCAGCATAATCCCGGAACTAGCTGCCGGGGAGCTGTTTTTT
TRBD1	-	TRBV7-9	TRBJ1-4	CASSRGTVNEKLFF	TGTGCCAGCAGCAGAGGGACAGTAAATGAAAAACTGTTTTTT
TRBD1	-	TRBV3-1/TRBV3-2	TRBJ2-5	CASSQLTGTVQETQYF	TGTGCCAGCAGCCAGTTAACCGGGACAGTGCAAGAGACCCAGTACTTC
-	-	TRBV6-6	TRBJ1-1	CASTLQASLPEAFF	TGTGCCAGCACTCTACAGGCTTCTCTTCCTGAAGCTTTCTTT